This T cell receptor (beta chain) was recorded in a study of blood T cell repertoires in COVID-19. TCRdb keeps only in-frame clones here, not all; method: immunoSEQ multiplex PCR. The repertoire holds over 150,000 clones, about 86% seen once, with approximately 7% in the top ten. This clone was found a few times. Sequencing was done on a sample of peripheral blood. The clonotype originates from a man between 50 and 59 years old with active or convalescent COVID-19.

Here the CDR3 reads CASSPSGVHEQFF. CDR3 coding DNA: TGTGCCAGCAGCCCTAGTGGAGTTCATGAGCAGTTCTTC. The chain uses TRBV7-9 and TRBJ2-1; D gene uncertain. This CDR3 spans 13 amino acids. V gave up 5 bases and J gave up 8 bases, with 13 bases separating them. The germline gives CDR1 SEHNR, CDR2 FQNEAQ (reference sequence).